Listed below are T cell receptor beta chains from one sample, sequenced in a study of cytomegalovirus exposure and HLA in healthy donors. TCRdb's table, derived via immunoSEQ multiplex PCR, lists solely in-frame clones and lacks some. The sample has 110,000 or so clones, roughly 82% seen once; the top ten hold around 1.4%. The sequenced sample was PBMCs. The receptors were sampled from a woman younger than 35 in good health and CMV-seronegative. Both conserved end residues are part of each CDR3. D genes are given only for firm matches. A clone size is listed for some rows: how often the clone was seen (once, few, many), or a class if it is expanded.

d_call: NA
v_call: TRBV18
clone_size: NA
j_call: TRBJ2-7
cdr3_nt: TGTGCCAGCTCACCAGAGCGTGCAGTCTACGAGCAGTACTTC
cdr3_aa: CASSPERAVYEQYF

d_call: TRBD2
v_call: TRBV5-4
clone_size: NA
j_call: TRBJ2-3
cdr3_nt: TGTGCCAGCAGTCGGACTAGCGGGTCGGGGGCAGATACGCAGTATTTT
cdr3_aa: CASSRTSGSGADTQYF

d_call: TRBD1
v_call: TRBV5-1
clone_size: NA
j_call: TRBJ1-2
cdr3_nt: TGCGCCAGCAGCCAAACCGGGACAGGGCGGGGCTATGGCTACACCTTC
cdr3_aa: CASSQTGTGRGYGYTF

d_call: NA
v_call: TRBV7-3
clone_size: NA
j_call: TRBJ2-2
cdr3_nt: TGTGCCAGCAGCTCCTCCGGGACTCTCGGGGAGCTGTTTTTT
cdr3_aa: CASSSSGTLGELFF

d_call: TRBD1
v_call: TRBV19
clone_size: few
j_call: TRBJ1-5
cdr3_nt: TGTGCCACACGGGCAGGGGGACAGCCCCAGCATTTT
cdr3_aa: CATRAGGQPQHF

d_call: NA
v_call: TRBV30
clone_size: NA
j_call: TRBJ2-5
cdr3_nt: TGTGCCTGGAGTCCGACTCGAGAGACCCAGTACTTC
cdr3_aa: CAWSPTRETQYF

d_call: NA
v_call: TRBV6-6
clone_size: NA
j_call: TRBJ1-1
cdr3_nt: TGTGCCAGCAGGGAGGGAGGGCTCATGAACACTGAAGCTTTCTTT
cdr3_aa: CASREGGLMNTEAFF

d_call: NA
v_call: TRBV11-2
clone_size: NA
j_call: TRBJ1-2
cdr3_nt: TGTGCCAGCAGCTTAGAAGGCGGCGGAAACTATGGCTACACCTTC
cdr3_aa: CASSLEGGGNYGYTF

d_call: NA
v_call: TRBV28
clone_size: few
j_call: TRBJ1-3
cdr3_nt: TGTGCCAGCATCCCTGCGGACTCTGGAAACACCATATATTTT
cdr3_aa: CASIPADSGNTIYF

d_call: NA
v_call: TRBV27
clone_size: NA
j_call: TRBJ2-2
cdr3_nt: TGTGCCAGCAGTTTGATTCGGGTTGGACTTTCGAACACCGGGGAGCTGTTTTTT
cdr3_aa: CASSLIRVGLSNTGELFF

d_call: TRBD2
v_call: TRBV6-5
clone_size: NA
j_call: TRBJ2-3
cdr3_nt: TGTGCCAGCAGTTACTCACCGGGACTAGCGGGAGGTACGCAGTATTTT
cdr3_aa: CASSYSPGLAGGTQYF

d_call: NA
v_call: TRBV7-8
clone_size: NA
j_call: TRBJ1-4
cdr3_nt: TGTGCCAGCAGCTTAGCTGCGGGCACTAATGAAAAACTGTTTTTT
cdr3_aa: CASSLAAGTNEKLFF

d_call: TRBD1
v_call: TRBV5-4
clone_size: NA
j_call: TRBJ2-2
cdr3_nt: TGTGCCAGCAGCTTGGACAGGGGTGTCGGCGGGGAGCTGTTTTTT
cdr3_aa: CASSLDRGVGGELFF

d_call: TRBD1
v_call: TRBV19
clone_size: once
j_call: TRBJ1-1
cdr3_nt: TGTGCCAGTAGTATATCGCGGGACAGGGTGACTGAAGCTTTCTTT
cdr3_aa: CASSISRDRVTEAFF

d_call: NA
v_call: TRBV6-6
clone_size: NA
j_call: TRBJ1-2
cdr3_nt: TGTGCCAGCAGTCACAGGGACTATGGCTATGGCTACACCTTC
cdr3_aa: CASSHRDYGYGYTF

d_call: NA
v_call: TRBV25-1
clone_size: NA
j_call: TRBJ1-1
cdr3_nt: TGTGCCAGCAGTCGAAATCTGAGGGGGTTGGGGACTGAAGCTTTCTTT
cdr3_aa: CASSRNLRGLGTEAFF

d_call: NA
v_call: TRBV7-9
clone_size: NA
j_call: TRBJ2-1
cdr3_nt: TGTGCCAGCAGCTTAAGCTTCAATGAGCAGTTCTTC
cdr3_aa: CASSLSFNEQFF

d_call: NA
v_call: TRBV21-1
clone_size: NA
j_call: TRBJ2-5
cdr3_nt: TGTGCCAGCAGCAAAGGAGACAGGGGGCGAGAGACCCAGTACTTC
cdr3_aa: CASSKGDRGRETQYF

d_call: TRBD1
v_call: TRBV6-1
clone_size: NA
j_call: TRBJ2-5
cdr3_nt: TGTGCCAGCAGTGTAATACAGGGGTACCAAGAGACCCAGTACTTC
cdr3_aa: CASSVIQGYQETQYF

d_call: NA
v_call: TRBV19
clone_size: NA
j_call: TRBJ1-3
cdr3_nt: TGTGCCAGTAGAGGCGGCAGCTCTGGAAACACCATATATTTT
cdr3_aa: CASRGGSSGNTIYF

d_call: NA
v_call: TRBV29-1
clone_size: NA
j_call: TRBJ1-1
cdr3_nt: TGCAGCCTTTCGAGAGAAAGCACTGAAGCTTTCTTT
cdr3_aa: CSLSRESTEAFF

d_call: NA
v_call: TRBV5-1
clone_size: NA
j_call: TRBJ1-3
cdr3_nt: TGCGCCAGCAGCTTGGGTCCGCAGGGTTTGTTAGGAAACACCATATATTTT
cdr3_aa: CASSLGPQGLLGNTIYF

d_call: TRBD1
v_call: TRBV5-1
clone_size: NA
j_call: TRBJ2-5
cdr3_nt: TGCGCCAGCAGCTTGTGGCAGGGGGTGAGAGAGACCCAGTACTTC
cdr3_aa: CASSLWQGVRETQYF

d_call: TRBD2
v_call: TRBV5-4
clone_size: once
j_call: TRBJ2-1
cdr3_nt: TGTGCCAGCAGCTTGGCCGAGGAGCGGGGGCCCTGGAATGAGCAGTTCTTC
cdr3_aa: CASSLAEERGPWNEQFF

d_call: TRBD1
v_call: TRBV14
clone_size: NA
j_call: TRBJ1-2
cdr3_nt: TGTGCCAGCAGCCAAGGCAGAACGCGGGCCAGGGGGCTGGTTGACTCTGGCTACACCTTC
cdr3_aa: CASSQGRTRARGLVDSGYTF

d_call: NA
v_call: TRBV6-5
clone_size: NA
j_call: TRBJ2-7
cdr3_nt: TGTGCCAGCAGCCCAGACAACTACGAGCAGTACTTC
cdr3_aa: CASSPDNYEQYF

d_call: NA
v_call: TRBV28
clone_size: once
j_call: TRBJ1-5
cdr3_nt: TGTGCCAGCAGCCCCGGGGGTACCAATCAGCCCCAGCATTTT
cdr3_aa: CASSPGGTNQPQHF

d_call: NA
v_call: TRBV19
clone_size: NA
j_call: TRBJ1-2
cdr3_nt: TGTGCCAGTAGCCCGGACAGCATCTATGGCTACACCTTC
cdr3_aa: CASSPDSIYGYTF

d_call: NA
v_call: TRBV6-6
clone_size: NA
j_call: TRBJ1-1
cdr3_nt: TGTGCCAGCAGAGACCGGGACACTGAAGCTTTCTTT
cdr3_aa: CASRDRDTEAFF

d_call: NA
v_call: TRBV6-1
clone_size: NA
j_call: TRBJ2-7
cdr3_nt: TGTGCCAGCGGGGGCGGGGGAACCTACGAGCAGTACTTC
cdr3_aa: CASGGGGTYEQYF

d_call: NA
v_call: TRBV5-1
clone_size: NA
j_call: TRBJ2-7
cdr3_nt: TGCGCCAGCAGCTTGGGACAGGTGGGCGAGCAGTACTTC
cdr3_aa: CASSLGQVGEQYF

d_call: TRBD1
v_call: TRBV9
clone_size: NA
j_call: TRBJ1-1
cdr3_nt: TGTGCCAGCAGCCAACAACAGGACAGGTTTGCTGAAGCTTTCTTT
cdr3_aa: CASSQQQDRFAEAFF

d_call: TRBD2
v_call: TRBV6-6
clone_size: NA
j_call: TRBJ2-5
cdr3_nt: TGTGCCAGCAGTTACTCCGTAGCGGGAGGGCCGGAGACCCAGTACTTC
cdr3_aa: CASSYSVAGGPETQYF

d_call: TRBD1
v_call: TRBV5-1
clone_size: NA
j_call: TRBJ1-1
cdr3_nt: TGCGCCAGCAGCTTACAGGGGACGGGGACTGAAGCTTTCTTT
cdr3_aa: CASSLQGTGTEAFF

d_call: NA
v_call: TRBV27
clone_size: NA
j_call: TRBJ2-1
cdr3_nt: TGTGCCAGCACCCCTTTAGGGATACAGGGTGAGCAGTTCTTC
cdr3_aa: CASTPLGIQGEQFF

d_call: TRBD1
v_call: TRBV25-1
clone_size: NA
j_call: TRBJ1-3
cdr3_nt: TGTGCCAGCAGTGAAGGTGGGACAGGTCGTGGAAACACCATATATTTT
cdr3_aa: CASSEGGTGRGNTIYF

d_call: NA
v_call: TRBV6-4
clone_size: few
j_call: TRBJ1-2
cdr3_nt: TGTGCCAGCAGTGACTCCCCGGAAGGGGCCCCCTATGGCTACACCTTC
cdr3_aa: CASSDSPEGAPYGYTF

d_call: NA
v_call: TRBV4-2
clone_size: NA
j_call: TRBJ1-1
cdr3_nt: TGTGCCAGCCGTTCCCAGGGGACCATGAACACTGAAGCTTTCTTT
cdr3_aa: CASRSQGTMNTEAFF

d_call: TRBD2
v_call: TRBV10-2
clone_size: NA
j_call: TRBJ2-7
cdr3_nt: TGCGCCAGCAGTCCCCTGACTAGCGGGAGGACAGAAGAGCAGTACTTC
cdr3_aa: CASSPLTSGRTEEQYF

d_call: NA
v_call: TRBV5-4
clone_size: NA
j_call: TRBJ1-1
cdr3_nt: TGTGCCAGCAGCTTGGGGCCCCATGAAGTTAACACTGAAGCTTTCTTT
cdr3_aa: CASSLGPHEVNTEAFF

d_call: NA
v_call: TRBV5-4
clone_size: few
j_call: TRBJ2-2
cdr3_nt: TGTGCCAGCAGCCGCTCGGGGGGCGCTGGCGGGGAGCTGTTTTTT
cdr3_aa: CASSRSGGAGGELFF

d_call: TRBD1
v_call: TRBV11-2
clone_size: NA
j_call: TRBJ1-1
cdr3_nt: TGTGCCAGCAGCTTAGTGGGGACAGGGGGCCGGACTGAAGCTTTCTTT
cdr3_aa: CASSLVGTGGRTEAFF

d_call: NA
v_call: TRBV27
clone_size: NA
j_call: TRBJ1-5
cdr3_nt: TGTGCCAGCAGTCCGACAGGCAGCAATCAGCCCCAGCATTTT
cdr3_aa: CASSPTGSNQPQHF

d_call: NA
v_call: TRBV9
clone_size: NA
j_call: TRBJ2-6
cdr3_nt: TGTGCCAGCGGAGGAAGGGGCAGGGGAGCCCTCTCTGGGGCCAACGGCCTGACTTTC
cdr3_aa: CASGGRGRGALSGANGLTF

d_call: NA
v_call: TRBV7-2
clone_size: NA
j_call: TRBJ1-2
cdr3_nt: TGTGCCAGCAGCCTGGGACACAACTATGGCTACACCTTC
cdr3_aa: CASSLGHNYGYTF

d_call: TRBD1
v_call: TRBV11-1
clone_size: NA
j_call: TRBJ1-2
cdr3_nt: TGTGCCAGCAGCCCGGGACAGGTCGGAGGCTACACCTTC
cdr3_aa: CASSPGQVGGYTF

d_call: NA
v_call: TRBV30
clone_size: NA
j_call: TRBJ1-1
cdr3_nt: TGTGCCTGGGCCCCTGGGCCCTACGGTGGGGCTTTCTTT
cdr3_aa: CAWAPGPYGGAFF

d_call: NA
v_call: TRBV15
clone_size: NA
j_call: TRBJ1-3
cdr3_nt: TGTGCCACCAGCAGAGTTCTACAGGTCCGCTCTGGAAACACCATATATTTT
cdr3_aa: CATSRVLQVRSGNTIYF

d_call: NA
v_call: TRBV7-3
clone_size: NA
j_call: TRBJ1-1
cdr3_nt: TGTGCCAGCAGCGAAGAACGCGGCACTGAAGCTTTCTTT
cdr3_aa: CASSEERGTEAFF

d_call: NA
v_call: TRBV7-9
clone_size: NA
j_call: TRBJ1-1
cdr3_nt: TGTGCCAGCAGCTCAGCGACAGAGAACACTGAAGCTTTCTTT
cdr3_aa: CASSSATENTEAFF

d_call: NA
v_call: TRBV18
clone_size: NA
j_call: TRBJ2-2
cdr3_nt: TGTGCCAGCTCACAGGCGCAGGGGAAGGCCGGGGAGCTGTTTTTT
cdr3_aa: CASSQAQGKAGELFF